This TCR beta chain originates from a study of identical twins' blood T cells. Study outcomes and limitations: Abundant TCRbeta CDR3s overlapped more between twins than with unrelated donors.

In the source study's methods: Clonotypes per individual ranged from about 85,000 to nearly 550,000. Each CDR3 protein is one row after TCRdb ran MiXCR on the 5' RACE reads. The V and J calls, along with clone size, are taken from TCRdb and not from the paper's own processing. In the table there are fewer than 450,000 distinct CDR3 sequences, under 30% of which are singletons. The CDR3 is 12 amino acids. V was pared by 0 bases and J by 6 bases, with 6 bases between. The V gene's germline CDR1 is MGHRA and CDR2 YSYEKL. This clonotype was recorded many times. What it binds is unknown. Donors were six healthy women in three monozygous twin pairs.

The source material was PBMCs. The sequence derives from a woman aged 18-50 years in good health. V and J are TRBV4-1 and TRBJ2-7, with D uncertain. DNA for the CDR3: TGCGCCAGCAGCCAAGATTCCCCCGAGCAGTACTTC. Translated: CASSQDSPEQYF.